This T cell receptor (beta chain) stems from a study of blood T cells in healthy people across ages. At least ten counts were recorded for this clonotype. What it binds is not known. Primed by a sample-barcoded 5' primer and a J-beta primer mix, a second PCR proceeded for 7 to 11 cycles. Via MiXCR, TCRdb re-called the 5' RACE reads, giving one row per CDR3 protein. Among around 900,000 distinct CDR3 sequences listed, roughly 26% were seen once. Findings and limits, study-wide: Relative to aged donors, long-lived donors carried more naive CD4+ cells and displayed higher diversity.

The sequenced material came from blood. The TCR comes from an elderly woman in good health.

CDR3 bases: TGTGCCGGCCAGCGGGGAGGCACAGATACGCAGTATTTT. It codes for CAGQRGGTDTQYF. The chain combines TRBV6-2 or TRBV6-3 with TRBJ2-3; 7 bases are shared with TRBD2. Germline V gene lookup returns CDR1 MNHEY and CDR2 SVGEGT. The CDR3 contains 13 residues. V was pared by 11 bases and J by 1 base, with 6 bases of the junction left unmatched.